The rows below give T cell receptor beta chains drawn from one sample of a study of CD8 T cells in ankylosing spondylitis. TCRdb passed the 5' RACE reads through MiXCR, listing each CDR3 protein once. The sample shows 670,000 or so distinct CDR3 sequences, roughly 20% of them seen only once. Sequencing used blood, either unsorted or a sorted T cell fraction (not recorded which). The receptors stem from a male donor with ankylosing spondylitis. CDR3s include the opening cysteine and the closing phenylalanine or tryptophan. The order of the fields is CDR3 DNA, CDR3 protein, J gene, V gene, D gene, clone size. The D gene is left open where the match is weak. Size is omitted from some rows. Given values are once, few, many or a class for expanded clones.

DNA: TGTGCCAGCAGTTCCTGGGGGCCCTGGCGCAATCAGCCCCAGCATTTT; CDR3: CASSSWGPWRNQPQHF; J: TRBJ1-5; V: TRBV12-3/TRBV12-4; D: NA; size: once
DNA: TGTGCCAGCAGCACAAACTTGGGACAGGGGAACACTGAAGCTTTCTTT; CDR3: CASSTNLGQGNTEAFF; J: TRBJ1-1; V: TRBV9; D: TRBD1; size: NA
DNA: TGTGCCTACATAAGCAGGGGGAAGGGCACAGATACGCAGTATTTT; CDR3: CAYISRGKGTDTQYF; J: TRBJ2-3; V: TRBV30; D: TRBD1; size: NA
DNA: TGTGCCAGCAGCACCCCCGGGACAGGGGACACCGGGGAGCTGTTTTTT; CDR3: CASSTPGTGDTGELFF; J: TRBJ2-2; V: TRBV7-6; D: TRBD1; size: NA
DNA: TGCAGCTCGATAGGGGTTGTCAATGAGCAGTTCTTC; CDR3: CSSIGVVNEQFF; J: TRBJ2-1; V: TRBV29-1; D: NA; size: few
DNA: TGTGCCAGCAGTTTAAACCGCAGACTAGCGGGAGAGTTCTTC; CDR3: CASSLNRRLAGEFF; J: TRBJ2-1; V: TRBV28; D: TRBD2; size: once
DNA: TGTGCCAGCAGCCCGGACACGAGGGCCAGCGGGCAGTTCTTC; CDR3: CASSPDTRASGQFF; J: TRBJ2-1; V: TRBV11-2; D: NA; size: NA
DNA: TGTGCCACCAGTGATCCGACTAGCGGGAGAGGGGGCGGGGGGCGATCCTACAATGAGCAGTTCTTC; CDR3: CATSDPTSGRGGGGRSYNEQFF; J: TRBJ2-1; V: TRBV24-1; D: TRBD2; size: NA
DNA: TGCAGTGCTACCAAGCACCTTCTGACTAGCGAGCAGTACTTC; CDR3: CSATKHLLTSEQYF; J: TRBJ2-7; V: TRBV20-1; D: NA; size: NA
DNA: TGTGCCAGCAGTTACTCGGAGGCTGGTGAAGCTTTCTTT; CDR3: CASSYSEAGEAFF; J: TRBJ1-1; V: TRBV6-5; D: NA; size: NA
DNA: TGTGCCAGCAGTTTAGGGACAGCCTATAATGAAAAACTGTTTTTT; CDR3: CASSLGTAYNEKLFF; J: TRBJ1-4; V: TRBV12-3/TRBV12-4; D: NA; size: NA
DNA: TGTGCCAGCAGCAAAGACAGGGGCTACGAGCAGTACTTC; CDR3: CASSKDRGYEQYF; J: TRBJ2-7; V: TRBV7-3; D: TRBD1; size: few
DNA: TGTGCCAGCAGTCCCCCGGGGGGGGAATCGGACGAGCAGTACTTC; CDR3: CASSPPGGESDEQYF; J: TRBJ2-7; V: TRBV12-3/TRBV12-4; D: TRBD2; size: NA
DNA: TGTGCCAGCAGTTTAGCCGGTTTGGGGAACACTGAAGCTTTCTTT; CDR3: CASSLAGLGNTEAFF; J: TRBJ1-1; V: TRBV12-3/TRBV12-4; D: NA; size: NA
DNA: TGCAGCGTTGAAGGCGCTAGCGGGAGATATGAGCAGTTCTTC; CDR3: CSVEGASGRYEQFF; J: TRBJ2-1; V: TRBV29-1; D: TRBD2; size: NA
DNA: TGTGCCAGCAGTTTATGGGGGCGACAGAACTATGGCTACACCTTC; CDR3: CASSLWGRQNYGYTF; J: TRBJ1-2; V: TRBV27; D: NA; size: NA
DNA: TGTGCCAGCAGCCAAACCTCCTACGAGCAGTACTTC; CDR3: CASSQTSYEQYF; J: TRBJ2-7; V: TRBV3-1; D: NA; size: many